A single sample is the source of the 14 T cell receptor beta chains below, sequenced in a study of T cells in Graves' hyperthyroidism and ophthalmopathy. Authors of the study amplified TCR beta CDR3 regions from RNA transcripts. TCR CDR3 regions were first amplified by RT-PCR with HTBI primers. Each CDR3 protein gets one entry after TCRdb re-called the multiplex PCR reads with MiXCR. The profile shows about 680,000 distinct CDR3 sequences, roughly a third of them singletons. Sequencing was done on a sample of blood. Receptor source: a woman aged 40-49 years with Graves' hyperthyroidism.

This clonotype showed up many times. This rearrangement joins TRBV29-1 to TRBJ1-1; perhaps TRBD1 as D (6 bases). Trimming left V 4 bases short and J 3 bases short, with 12 bases between. Germline V gives CDR1 SQVTM, CDR2 ANQGSEA. This CDR3 has 13 residues. This CDR3 reads CSVAMAGDTEAFF. CDR3 nucleotide sequence: TGCAGCGTTGCAATGGCAGGGGACACTGAAGCTTTCTTT.

This clonotype was observed at least ten times. As DNA, the CDR3 is TGTGCCAGCAGCTTAAGAGTGAGGGACCAAGAGACCCAGTACTTC. Translating it yields CASSLRVRDQETQYF. This rearrangement joins TRBV7-2 to TRBJ2-5; D possibly corresponds to TRBD2 (5 bases). The CDR3 contains 15 residues. CDR1 is SGHTA and CDR2 is FQGNSA in the germline V gene. The ends were cut back, 2 bases at V and 0 bases at J, with 10 bases in the middle.

This clonotype was counted once. This chain connects TRBV29-1 to TRBJ1-1; perhaps TRBD1 as D (6 bases). Germline lookup yields CDR1 SQVTM and CDR2 ANQGSEA. V shed 7 bases and J shed 7 bases, with 16 bases lying between them. The CDR3 runs 12 residues. The CDR3 loop reads CSAGGQGSEAFF. CDR3 in DNA: TGCAGCGCCGGGGGGCAGGGTAGTGAAGCTTTCTTT. Drawing the rest from reference TRBV29-1 and TRBJ1-1, the complete variable domain is SAVISQKPSRDICQRGTSLTIQCQVDSQVTMMFWYRQQPGQSLTLIATANQGSEATYESGFVIDKFPISRPNLTFSTLTVSNMSPEDSSIYLCSAGGQGSEAFFGQGTRLTVV.

As DNA, the CDR3 is TGTGCCAGCAGTTATTATCAGGGGGGCTACACCTTC. Translation gives CASSYYQGGYTF. This chain uses TRBV6-5 with TRBJ1-2; maybe TRBD1 (6 bases). This CDR3 has 12 amino acids. The V end was cut by 3 bases, the J end by 8 bases, with 10 bases between. Germline assignment: CDR1 MNHEY and CDR2 SVGAGI.

This clonotype was counted only a few times. One end of the junction varies from germline; a read error may be responsible. The V and J genes are TRBV25-1 and TRBJ1-2; D is uncertain. Germline CDR1 MGHDK, CDR2 SYGVNS. The CDR3 contains 17 residues. DNA of the CDR3: TGCGCCAGCAGCCAACCTAAGTCGGGATATCGGGACTATGGCTACACCTTC. Translating it yields CASSQPKSGYRDYGYTF.

With respect to this clonotype: This sequence may be a read error, since a much larger clone differs from it by one base. The rearrangement joins TRBV20-1 to TRBJ1-1, with D perhaps matching TRBD1 (6 bases). The CDR3 sequence is 14 residues long. Germline CDR1 reads DFQATT; CDR2 reads SNEGSKA (reference sequence). CDR3 bases: TGCAGTGCTAGAGTAGGAATTCAGGGGACTGGAGCTTTCTTT. Translating gives CSARVGIQGTGAFF.

At least ten counts were recorded for this clonotype. The chain links TRBV7-9 to TRBJ1-2; D remains unclear. Germline CDR1 reads SEHNR; CDR2 reads FQNEAQ (reference sequence). CDR3 size: 13 residues. Trimming pared 4 bases from V and 5 bases from J, leaving 11 bases between. CDR3 in amino acids: CASSSTSQYGYTF. CDR3 nucleotide sequence: TGTGCCAGCAGCTCGACCTCCCAATATGGCTACACCTTC. Based on the CDR3 plus reference TRBV7-9 and TRBJ1-2, the full variable domain is DTGVSQNPRHKITKRGQNVTFRCDPISEHNRLYWYRQTLGQGPEFLTYFQNEAQLEKSRLLSDRFSAERPKGSFSTLEIQRTEQGDSAMYLCASSSTSQYGYTFGSGTRLTVV.

This clonotype was seen a few times. The CDR3 DNA is TGTGCCAGCAGCGTAGGGCAGGGGGCAGCGTCACCCCTCCACTTT. Translation gives CASSVGQGAASPLHF. The chain links TRBV9 to TRBJ1-6; TRBD1 agrees at 8 bases. The germline gives CDR1 SGDLS, CDR2 YYNGEE. CDR3 length: 15 amino acids. V lost 0 bases to trimming and J lost 10 bases; unmatched junction nucleotides: 6.

Notes on this clonotype: A clone one base away is much larger, so this may be a read error. The V call is TRBV7-2, the J call TRBJ2-7; 11 nucleotides line up with TRBD2. The CDR3 is 12 amino acids. With V trimmed by 10 bases and J by 4 bases, 3 bases remained unmatched. Per germline, CDR1 SGHTA and CDR2 FQGNSA. CDR3 sequence reads: CTTGLAGYEQYF. The CDR3 DNA reads as TGTACCACCGGACTAGCGGGTTACGAGCAGTACTTC.

This clonotype occurred many times. The chain joins TRBV19 to TRBJ1-3; D may be TRBD1 (6 bases). The CDR3 has 13 amino acids. Per the germline V gene, CDR1 is LNHDA and CDR2 is SQIVND (reference sequence). The V end lost 8 bases, the J end lost 0 bases, and 8 bases lay between the germline ends. CDR3 bases: TGTGCCAGTGGACAGTACTCTGGAAACACCATATATTTT. As protein: CASGQYSGNTIYF.

This clonotype has a single count. Being one base from a much bigger clone, this may be a read error. J is TRBJ1-2 and V is TRBV11-3; D not certain. Germline V gene lookup returns CDR1 SGHNT and CDR2 YENEEA. Trimming left V 3 bases short and J 14 bases short, with 16 bases between. The CDR3 has 12 residues. The CDR3 coding sequence is TGTGCCAGCAGCTTCAGCTGGGAACTGATGACCTTC. Amino acid sequence: CASSFSWELMTF.

V usage is TRBV4-3 and J usage is TRBJ1-2; 9 nucleotides match TRBD1. The CDR3 has 15 amino acids. CDR1 is LGHNA and CDR2 is YSLEER in the germline V gene. With 4 bases clipped from V and 7 bases from J, the junction kept 10 bases outside the gene matches. The CDR3 sequence: CASSRRDRVIGGYTF. CDR3 bases: TGCGCCAGCAGCCGCCGGGACAGGGTCATTGGTGGCTACACCTTC.

In its sample, this clonotype was seen many times. This chain links TRBV10-3 with TRBJ1-1, with no clear D. The CDR3 totals 14 residues. CDR1 is ENHRY, CDR2 SYGVKD, per germline. Trimming left V 2 bases short and J 1 base short, with 8 bases between. The CDR3 DNA sequence: TGTGCCATCAGTGAGGACCGGGAGAACACTGAAGCTTTCTTT. Its protein product is CAISEDRENTEAFF.

In its sample, this clonotype was seen many times. The chain is built from TRBV5-8 and TRBJ1-4; D is ambiguous. In germline, CDR1 is SGHTS, CDR2 YDEGEE. This CDR3 is 14 amino acids long. V was cut by 4 bases and J by 0 bases, with 7 bases left in between. The CDR3 DNA follows: TGTGCCAGCAGCCCCAGAGCAACTAATGAAAAACTGTTTTTT. Amino acid sequence: CASSPRATNEKLFF.